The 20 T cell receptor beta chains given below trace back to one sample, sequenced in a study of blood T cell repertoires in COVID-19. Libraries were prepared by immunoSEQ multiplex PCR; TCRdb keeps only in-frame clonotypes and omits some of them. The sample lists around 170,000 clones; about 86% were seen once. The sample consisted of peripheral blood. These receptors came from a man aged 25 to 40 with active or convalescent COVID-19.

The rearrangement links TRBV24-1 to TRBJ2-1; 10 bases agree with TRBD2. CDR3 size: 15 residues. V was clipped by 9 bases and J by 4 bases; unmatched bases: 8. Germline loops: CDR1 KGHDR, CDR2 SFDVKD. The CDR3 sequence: CATSNQREGYNEQFF. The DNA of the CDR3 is TGTGCCACCTCAAACCAGCGGGAGGGATACAATGAGCAGTTCTTC.

CDR3 sequence (DNA): TGTGCCAGTAGTATAGATCGCCTAGCCGACCTCACAGATACGCAGTATTTT. Amino acids: CASSIDRLADLTDTQYF. This chain uses TRBV19 with TRBJ2-3; D possibly corresponds to TRBD2 (5 bases). CDR3 length equals 17 residues. Trimming removed 0 bases from V and 2 bases from J, with 15 bases in between. Germline lookup yields CDR1 LNHDA and CDR2 SQIVND (reference sequence).

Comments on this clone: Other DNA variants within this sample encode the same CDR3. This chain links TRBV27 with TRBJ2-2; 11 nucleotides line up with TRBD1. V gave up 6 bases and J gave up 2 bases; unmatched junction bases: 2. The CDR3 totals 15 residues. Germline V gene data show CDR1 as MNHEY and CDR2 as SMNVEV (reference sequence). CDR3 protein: CASRRTGGNTGELFF. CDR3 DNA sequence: TGTGCCAGCAGGAGGACAGGGGGCAACACCGGGGAGCTGTTTTTT.

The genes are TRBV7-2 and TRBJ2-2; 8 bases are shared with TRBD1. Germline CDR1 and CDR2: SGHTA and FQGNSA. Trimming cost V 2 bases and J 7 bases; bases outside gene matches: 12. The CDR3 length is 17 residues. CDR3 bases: TGTGCCAGCAGCTTAAGTTCCCTCAGGGGGCTAGGCGGGGAGCTGTTTTTT. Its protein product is CASSLSSLRGLGGELFF.

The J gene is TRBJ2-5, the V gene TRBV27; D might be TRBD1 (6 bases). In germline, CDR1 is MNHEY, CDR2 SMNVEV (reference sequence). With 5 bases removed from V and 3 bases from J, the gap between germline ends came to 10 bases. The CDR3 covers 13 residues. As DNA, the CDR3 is TGTGCCAGCAGTGTACAGGGAGAAGAGACCCAGTACTTC. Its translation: CASSVQGEETQYF.

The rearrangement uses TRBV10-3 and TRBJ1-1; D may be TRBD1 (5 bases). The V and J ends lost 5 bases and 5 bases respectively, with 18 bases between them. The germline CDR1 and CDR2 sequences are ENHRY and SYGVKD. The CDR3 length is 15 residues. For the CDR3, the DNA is TGTGCCATCAGTCCCGGCGGGGGTATCGGGACTGAAGCTTTCTTT. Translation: CAISPGGGIGTEAFF.

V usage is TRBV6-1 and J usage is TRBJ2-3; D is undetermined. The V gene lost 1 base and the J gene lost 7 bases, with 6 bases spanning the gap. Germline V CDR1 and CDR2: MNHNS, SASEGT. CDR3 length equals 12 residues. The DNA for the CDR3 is TGTGCCAGCAGTGAAGGCGGCAATACGCAGTATTTT. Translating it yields CASSEGGNTQYF.

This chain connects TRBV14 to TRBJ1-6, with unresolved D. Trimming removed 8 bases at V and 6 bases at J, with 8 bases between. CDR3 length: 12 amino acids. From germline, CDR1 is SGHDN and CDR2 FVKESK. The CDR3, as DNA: TGTGCCAGCGCACAGATTAATTCACCCCTCCACTTT. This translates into CASAQINSPLHF.

The DNA for the CDR3 is TGTGCCAGCAGCCAAGCACGGGGGTTAGGCAATCAGCCCCAGCATTTT. The encoded protein is CASSQARGLGNQPQHF. This chain joins TRBV3-1 (or the pseudogene TRBV3-2) and TRBJ1-5, with D possibly matching TRBD1 (5 bases). The length of the CDR3 is 16 residues. The germline V and J ends were trimmed by 1 base and 2 bases, with 12 bases remaining between them. CDR1 is LGHDT, CDR2 YNNKEL, per germline (reference sequence).

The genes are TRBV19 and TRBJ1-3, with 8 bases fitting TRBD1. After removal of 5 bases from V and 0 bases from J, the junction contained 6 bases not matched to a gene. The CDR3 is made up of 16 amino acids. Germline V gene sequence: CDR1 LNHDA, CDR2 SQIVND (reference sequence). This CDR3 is CASSQDTGGSGNTIYF. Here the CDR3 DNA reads TGTGCCAGTAGTCAAGATACAGGGGGCTCTGGAAACACCATATATTTT.

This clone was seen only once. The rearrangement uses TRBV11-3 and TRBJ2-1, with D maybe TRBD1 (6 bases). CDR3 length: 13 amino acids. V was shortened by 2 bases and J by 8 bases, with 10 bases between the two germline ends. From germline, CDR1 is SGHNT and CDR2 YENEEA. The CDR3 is CASSLNRVHEQFF. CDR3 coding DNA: TGTGCCAGCAGCTTAAACAGGGTTCATGAGCAGTTCTTC.

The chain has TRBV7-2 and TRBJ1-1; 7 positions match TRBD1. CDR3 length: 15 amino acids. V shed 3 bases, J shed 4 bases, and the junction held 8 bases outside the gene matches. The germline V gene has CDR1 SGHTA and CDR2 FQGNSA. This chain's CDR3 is CASSFDRAFSTEAFF. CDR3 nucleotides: TGTGCCAGCAGCTTCGACAGGGCTTTCAGCACTGAAGCTTTCTTT.

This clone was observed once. The CDR3 reads CASSYSVPSETYEQYF. CDR3 bases: TGTGCCAGCAGTTACTCGGTCCCTAGTGAAACTTACGAGCAGTACTTC. The chain uses TRBV6-5 and TRBJ2-7; D remains unclear. The CDR3 length is 16 residues. Germline V gene lookup returns CDR1 MNHEY and CDR2 SVGAGI. V lost 0 bases and J lost 4, with 16 bases in between.

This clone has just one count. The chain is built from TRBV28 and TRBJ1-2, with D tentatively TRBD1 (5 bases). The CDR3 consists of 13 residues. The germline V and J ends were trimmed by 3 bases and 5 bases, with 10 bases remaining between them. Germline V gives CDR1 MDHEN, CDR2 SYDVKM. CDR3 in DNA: TGTGCCAGCAGTTTCGGGGGGAGGTATGGCTACACCTTC. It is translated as CASSFGGRYGYTF.

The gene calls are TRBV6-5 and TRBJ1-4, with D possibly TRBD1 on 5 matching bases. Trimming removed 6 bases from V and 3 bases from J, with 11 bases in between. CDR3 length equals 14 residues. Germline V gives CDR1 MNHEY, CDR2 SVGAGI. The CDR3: CASSQGSSNEKLFF. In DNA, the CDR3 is TGTGCCAGCAGCCAGGGCAGTTCTAATGAAAAACTGTTTTTT.

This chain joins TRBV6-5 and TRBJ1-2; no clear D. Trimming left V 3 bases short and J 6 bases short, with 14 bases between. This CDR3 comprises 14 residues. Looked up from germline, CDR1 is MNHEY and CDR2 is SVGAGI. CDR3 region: CASSYRAILDGYTF. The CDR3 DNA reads TGTGCCAGCAGTTATCGAGCGATCCTCGATGGCTACACCTTC.

This CDR3 reads CASSHRSGPRYEQYF. The CDR3 nucleotides are TGTGCCAGCAGCCACCGCAGCGGGCCTCGCTACGAGCAGTACTTC. This chain links TRBV5-4 with TRBJ2-7; a possible D gene is TRBD2 (6 bases). CDR1 and CDR2 (germline): SGHNT, YYREEE (reference sequence). Between the trimmed V and J ends, which lost 4 bases and 3 bases, there was a span of 17 bases. CDR3 length equals 15 residues.

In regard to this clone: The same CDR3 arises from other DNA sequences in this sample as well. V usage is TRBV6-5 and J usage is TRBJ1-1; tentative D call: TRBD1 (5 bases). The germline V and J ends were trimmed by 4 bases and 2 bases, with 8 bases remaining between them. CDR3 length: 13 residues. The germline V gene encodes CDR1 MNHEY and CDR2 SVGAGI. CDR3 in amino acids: CASSSTGNTEAFF. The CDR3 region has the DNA TGTGCCAGCAGTTCAACAGGTAACACTGAAGCTTTCTTT.

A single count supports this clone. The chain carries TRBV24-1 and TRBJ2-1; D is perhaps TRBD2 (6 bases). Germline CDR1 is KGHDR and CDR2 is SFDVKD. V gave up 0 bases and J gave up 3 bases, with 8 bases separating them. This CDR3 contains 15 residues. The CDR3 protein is CATSDLSSDYNEQFF. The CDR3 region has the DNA TGTGCCACCAGTGATTTGTCTAGCGACTACAATGAGCAGTTCTTC.

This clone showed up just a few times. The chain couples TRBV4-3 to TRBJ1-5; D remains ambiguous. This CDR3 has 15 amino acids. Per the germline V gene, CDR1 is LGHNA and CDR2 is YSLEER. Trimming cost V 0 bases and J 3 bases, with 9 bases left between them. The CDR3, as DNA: TGCGCCAGCAGCCAAGACCCGGGAGTCAATCAGCCCCAGCATTTT. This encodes CASSQDPGVNQPQHF.